The 6 T cell receptor beta chains given below trace back to one sample, sequenced in a study of control samples from healthy donors and cancer patients. Assay: immunoSEQ multiplex PCR; the TCRdb copy retains only in-frame clones and omits some. Found here are approximately 88,000 clones, approximately 91% of them singletons; the top ten hold about 0.92%. The sequenced material came from blood. The receptors were gathered from a woman under 40 in good health.

The chain uses TRBV7-3 and TRBJ1-3; D is uncertain. Germline CDR1 reads SGHTA; CDR2 reads FQGTGA. Trimming pared 0 bases from V and 4 bases from J, leaving 7 bases between. The CDR3 contains 14 residues. CDR3 nucleotide sequence: TGTGCCAGCAGCTTAACCCCAGGCGGAAACACCATATATTTT. This gives the protein CASSLTPGGNTIYF.

The rearrangement joins TRBV18 to TRBJ2-7, with TRBD1 matching 8 bases. The CDR3 totals 14 residues. CDR1 and CDR2 from the germline V gene are KGHSH and LQKENI. Trimming removed 2 bases from V and 5 bases from J; junction bases left unmatched: 5. CDR3: CASSPGQGLHEQYF. In nucleotides, the CDR3 is TGTGCCAGCTCACCAGGACAGGGATTACACGAGCAGTACTTC.

This clone appeared a few times. The rearrangement uses TRBV21-1 and TRBJ2-7; TRBD1, as called in the table, went unchecked against the DNA. TRBV21-1 is a pseudogene. This CDR3 has 15 residues. CDR3 protein: CASSKVRGAGVEQYF. The CDR3 nucleotides read TGTGCCAGCAGCAAAGTAAGGGGTGCAGGGGTCGAGCAGTACTTC.

V gene TRBV11-2 combines with J gene TRBJ2-7; 8 nucleotides align to TRBD1. J gave up 4 bases and V 5 bases, and 10 bases lay outside the gene matches. The CDR3 is 15 amino acids. Germline CDR1 and CDR2: SGHAT and FQNNGV. The CDR3 DNA follows: TGTGCCAGCAGCCGGACCGACAGGGGTGGATACGAGCAGTACTTC. It translates to CASSRTDRGGYEQYF.

The chain joins TRBV5-1 to TRBJ1-1, with D tentatively TRBD1 (5 bases). The CDR3 is made up of 15 amino acids. Deletions cut 0 bases from V and 3 bases from J, with 12 bases between. From germline, CDR1 is SGHRS and CDR2 YFSETQ. For the CDR3, the DNA is TGCGCCAGCAGCTTGGTGGGGGGAGTAGACACTGAAGCTTTCTTT. It encodes CASSLVGGVDTEAFF.

J is TRBJ1-3 and V is TRBV9; tentatively, D is TRBD1 (5 bases). CDR1 and CDR2 from the germline V gene are SGDLS and YYNGEE. The CDR3 runs to 15 residues. V dropped 6 bases and J dropped 4 bases, with 17 bases sitting between them. Here the CDR3 reads CASTPDRQRGNTIYF. The CDR3 DNA is TGTGCCAGCACCCCCGATAGACAGAGGGGAAACACCATATATTTT.